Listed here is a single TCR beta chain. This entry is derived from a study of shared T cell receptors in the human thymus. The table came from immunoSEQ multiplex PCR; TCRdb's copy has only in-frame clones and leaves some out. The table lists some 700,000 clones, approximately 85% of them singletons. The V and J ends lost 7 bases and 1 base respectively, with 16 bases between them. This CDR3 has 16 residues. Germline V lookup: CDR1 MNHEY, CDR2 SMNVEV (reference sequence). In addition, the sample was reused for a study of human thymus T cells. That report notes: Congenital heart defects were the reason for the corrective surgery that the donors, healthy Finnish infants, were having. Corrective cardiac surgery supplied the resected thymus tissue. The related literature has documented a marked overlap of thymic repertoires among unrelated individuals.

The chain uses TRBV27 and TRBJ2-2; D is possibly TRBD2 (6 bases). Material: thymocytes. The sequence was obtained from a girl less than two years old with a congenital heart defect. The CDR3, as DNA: TGTGCCAGCACTCTAGGAGGGGCAGGGAACACCGGGGAGCTGTTTTTT. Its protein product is CASTLGGAGNTGELFF.